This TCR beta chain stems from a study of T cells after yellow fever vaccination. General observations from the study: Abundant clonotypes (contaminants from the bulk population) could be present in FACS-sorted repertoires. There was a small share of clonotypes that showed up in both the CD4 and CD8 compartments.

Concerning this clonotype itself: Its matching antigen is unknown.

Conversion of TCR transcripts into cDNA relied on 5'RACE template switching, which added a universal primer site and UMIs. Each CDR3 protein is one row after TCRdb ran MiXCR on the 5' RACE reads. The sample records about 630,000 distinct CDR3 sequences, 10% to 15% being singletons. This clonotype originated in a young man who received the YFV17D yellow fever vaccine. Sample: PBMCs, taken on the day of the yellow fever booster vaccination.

The CDR3 sequence: CASSLLGTPDEQYF. The CDR3 DNA reads as TGTGCCAGCAGTTTACTCGGGACACCCGACGAGCAGTACTTC. The V call is TRBV27, the J call TRBJ2-7; perhaps TRBD1 as D (6 bases). Trimming removed 2 bases from V and 5 bases from J, with 13 bases in between. From germline, CDR1 is MNHEY and CDR2 SMNVEV (reference sequence). This CDR3 has 14 amino acids.